This T cell receptor beta chain appears in the sequencing data of a study of cytomegalovirus exposure and HLA in healthy donors. Study-level results: Association with HLA alleles at 0.05 false discovery rate was found for 17,000 or so TCR beta sequences in a later analysis. The authors confirmed in vitro that three CMV-associated chains were specific for CMV antigens. Upon later analysis, TCR association rates were observed to vary by HLA locus, being highest for DRB1 and lowest for HLA-C.

PCR employed 60 Vbeta and 13 Jbeta primers. The repertoire was sequenced with immunoSEQ multiplex PCR; TCRdb's copy has only in-frame clones and lacks some. Across approximately 52,000 clones, the top ten clones capture over 9% of the sample. Germline CDR1 reads SGHAT; CDR2 reads FQNNGV. This CDR3 contains 13 residues. The trim removed 5 bases at V and 8 bases at J, leaving 5 bases unmatched. Though nominally healthy at sampling, donors likely had unrecorded immune exposures. Regarding this clone: No antigen is known for it.

J is TRBJ1-2 and V is TRBV11-2; TRBD1 matches at 10 bases. The sequence came from a woman in her sixties or seventies in good health and CMV-seropositive. Sequenced sample: PBMCs. In DNA form, the CDR3 reads TGTGCCAGCAGCCTCGACAGGGGGCCCGGCTACACCTTC. It translates to CASSLDRGPGYTF.